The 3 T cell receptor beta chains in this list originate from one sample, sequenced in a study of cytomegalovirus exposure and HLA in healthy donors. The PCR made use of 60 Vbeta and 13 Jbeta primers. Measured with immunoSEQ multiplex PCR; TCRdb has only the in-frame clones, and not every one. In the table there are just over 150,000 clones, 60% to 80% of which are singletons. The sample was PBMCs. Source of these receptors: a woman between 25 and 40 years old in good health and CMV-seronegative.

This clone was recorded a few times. The CDR3 sequence: CANDRGRTIRFF. For the CDR3, the DNA is TGCGCCAACGACAGGGGGAGGACTATTCGGTTCTTC. The V gene is TRBV10-1, the J gene TRBJ2-1; 9 bases match TRBD1. With 10 bases clipped from V and 15 bases from J, the junction kept 13 bases outside the gene matches. Germline-derived CDR1 and CDR2 are WNHNN and SYGVQD (reference sequence). The CDR3 extends over 12 amino acids.

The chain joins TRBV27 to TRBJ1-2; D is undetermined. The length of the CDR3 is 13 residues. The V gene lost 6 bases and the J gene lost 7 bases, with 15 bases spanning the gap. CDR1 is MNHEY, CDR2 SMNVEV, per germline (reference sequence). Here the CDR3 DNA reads TGTGCCAGCAGACCGACTGGCCTCGGTGGCTACACCTTC. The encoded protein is CASRPTGLGGYTF.

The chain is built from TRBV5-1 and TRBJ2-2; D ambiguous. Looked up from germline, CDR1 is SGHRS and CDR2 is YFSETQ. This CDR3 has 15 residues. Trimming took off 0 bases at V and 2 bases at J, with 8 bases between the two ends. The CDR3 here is CASSLAYSNTGELFF. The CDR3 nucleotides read TGCGCCAGCAGCTTGGCTTACTCTAACACCGGGGAGCTGTTTTTT.